The clone carrying this T cell receptor (beta chain) was counted many times. The antigen remains unidentified. TCR beta CDR3 sequences were amplified from RNA transcripts. First-round RT-PCR of the TCR CDR3 relied on the HTBI primer set. A single record per CDR3 protein comes from TCRdb applying MiXCR to the multiplex PCR reads. Among some 550,000 distinct CDR3 sequences, less than 25% were seen once, and the ten largest hold more than 20%. The data stem from a study of T cells in Graves' hyperthyroidism and ophthalmopathy. Study as a whole: At initial diagnosis, before any treatment had begun, peripheral blood was obtained.

Findings and caveats of the study: Most thyroid-expanded clonotypes above 0.001 were also found in blood. Classification by a 13 V-J model distinguished ophthalmopathy from stable hyperthyroidism.

Graves' hyperthyroidism was deemed stable absent ophthalmopathy progression within 18 months. The CDR3 has 15 residues. Unmatched junction bases numbered 8, after V lost 2 bases and J lost 6 bases. The chain uses TRBV12-3 or TRBV12-4 and TRBJ2-7, with 9 bases identical to TRBD1. This clonotype originated in a man younger than 30 with Graves' hyperthyroidism. Source material: blood. The CDR3 coding sequence is TGTGCCAGCAGTTTACGGACAGGGGCCTTGGGCGAGCAGTACTTC. Translation: CASSLRTGALGEQYF.